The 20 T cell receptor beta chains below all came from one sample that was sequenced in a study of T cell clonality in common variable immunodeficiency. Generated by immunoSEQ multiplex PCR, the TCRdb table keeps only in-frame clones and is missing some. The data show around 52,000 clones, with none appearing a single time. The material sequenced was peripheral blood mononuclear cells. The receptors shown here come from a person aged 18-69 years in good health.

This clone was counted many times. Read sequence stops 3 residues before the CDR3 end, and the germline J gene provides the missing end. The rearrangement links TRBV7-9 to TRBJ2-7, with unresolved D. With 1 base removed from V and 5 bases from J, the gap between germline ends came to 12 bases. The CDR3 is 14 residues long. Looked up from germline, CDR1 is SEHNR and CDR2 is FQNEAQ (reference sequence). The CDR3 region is CASSLDSAWNEQYF. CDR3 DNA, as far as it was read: TGTGCCAGCAGCTTAGATTCAGCGTGGAACGAG. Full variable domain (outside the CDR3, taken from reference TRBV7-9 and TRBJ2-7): DTGVSQNPRHKITKRGQNVTFRCDPISEHNRLYWYRQTLGQGPEFLTYFQNEAQLEKSRLLSDRFSAERPKGSFSTLEIQRTEQGDSAMYLCASSLDSAWNEQYFGPGTRLTVT.

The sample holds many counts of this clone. CDR3 loop: CASSVSTSGATDTQYF. The covered CDR3 bases are TGTGCCAGTAGTGTCTCTACTAGCGGGGCTACAGATACG. The rearrangement joins TRBV19 to TRBJ2-3; 10 bases match TRBD2. The DNA ends 3 residues before the CDR3 does, and the rest of the CDR3 is filled in from the germline J gene. CDR1 and CDR2 (germline): LNHDA, SQIVND (reference sequence). Trimming took 5 bases from V and 3 from J; bases not matched to a gene: 8. This CDR3 is 16 amino acids long.

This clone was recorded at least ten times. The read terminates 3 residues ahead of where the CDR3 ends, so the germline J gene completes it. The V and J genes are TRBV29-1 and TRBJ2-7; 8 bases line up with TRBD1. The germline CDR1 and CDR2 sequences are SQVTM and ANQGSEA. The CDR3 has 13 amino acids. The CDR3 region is CSLTTGGSYEQYF. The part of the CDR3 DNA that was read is TGCTCCTTAACTACAGGGGGCTCCTACGAG.

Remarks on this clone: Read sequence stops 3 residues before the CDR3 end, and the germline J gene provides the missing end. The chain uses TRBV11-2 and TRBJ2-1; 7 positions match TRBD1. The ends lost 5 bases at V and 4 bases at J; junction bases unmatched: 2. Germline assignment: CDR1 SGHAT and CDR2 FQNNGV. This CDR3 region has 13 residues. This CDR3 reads CASSPGQYNEQFF. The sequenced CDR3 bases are TGTGCCAGCAGCCCGGGACAGTACAATGAG.

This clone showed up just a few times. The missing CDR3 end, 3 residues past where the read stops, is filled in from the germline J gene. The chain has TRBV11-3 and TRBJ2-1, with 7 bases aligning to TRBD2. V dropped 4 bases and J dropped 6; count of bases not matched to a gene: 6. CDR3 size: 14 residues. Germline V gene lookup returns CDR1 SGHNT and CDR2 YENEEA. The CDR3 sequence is CASSWGEGLNEQFF. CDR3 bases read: TGTGCCAGCAGCTGGGGGGAGGGCCTCAATGAG. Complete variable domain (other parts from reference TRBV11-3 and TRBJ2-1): EAGVVQSPRYKIIEKKQPVAFWCNPISGHNTLYWYLQNLGQGPELLIRYENEEAVDDSQLPKDRFSAERLKGVDSTLKIQPAELGDSAVYLCASSWGEGLNEQFFGPGTRLTVL.

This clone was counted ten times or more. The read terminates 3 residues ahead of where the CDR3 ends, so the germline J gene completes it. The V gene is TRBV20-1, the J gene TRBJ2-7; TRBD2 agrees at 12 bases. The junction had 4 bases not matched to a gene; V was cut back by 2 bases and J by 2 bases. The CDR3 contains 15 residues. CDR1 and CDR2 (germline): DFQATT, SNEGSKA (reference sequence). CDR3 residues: CSARLRTSGTYEQYF. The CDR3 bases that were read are TGCAGTGCTAGACTCCGGACTAGCGGGACCTACGAG.

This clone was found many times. The chain's CDR3 is CASWSASFQETQYF. The CDR3 bases that were read are TGTGCATCCTGGAGCGCCTCCTTCCAAGAGACC. The rearrangement uses TRBV10-3 and TRBJ2-5; D is unresolved. The CDR3 end lies 3 residues beyond the end of the read and is filled in from the germline J gene. The germline V gene has CDR1 ENHRY and CDR2 SYGVKD. The CDR3 totals 14 residues.

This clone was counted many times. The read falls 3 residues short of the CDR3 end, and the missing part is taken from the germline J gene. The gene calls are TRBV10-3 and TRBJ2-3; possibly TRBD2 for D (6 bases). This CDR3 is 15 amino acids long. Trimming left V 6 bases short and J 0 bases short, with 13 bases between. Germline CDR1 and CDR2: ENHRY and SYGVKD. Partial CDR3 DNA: TGTGCCATCAGGGACTATAGCGGAAGCACAGATACG. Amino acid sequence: CAIRDYSGSTDT. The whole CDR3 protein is CAIRDYSGSTDTQYF.

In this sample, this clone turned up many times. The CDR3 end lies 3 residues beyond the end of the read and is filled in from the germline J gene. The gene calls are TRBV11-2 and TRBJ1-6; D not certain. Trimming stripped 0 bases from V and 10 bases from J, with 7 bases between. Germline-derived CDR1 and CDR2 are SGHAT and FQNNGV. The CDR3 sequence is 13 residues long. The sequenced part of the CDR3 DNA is TGTGCCAGCAGCTTAGAACCGGGGTCACCC. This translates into CASSLEPGSP. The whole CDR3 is CASSLEPGSPLHF.

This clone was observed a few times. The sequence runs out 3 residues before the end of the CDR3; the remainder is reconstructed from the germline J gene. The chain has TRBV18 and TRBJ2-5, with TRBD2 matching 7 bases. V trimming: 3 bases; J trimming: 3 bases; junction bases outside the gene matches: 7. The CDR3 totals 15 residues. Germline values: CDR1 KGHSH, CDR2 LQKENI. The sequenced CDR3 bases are TGTGCCAGCTCACCCCCCGGGACTATGAAAGAGACC. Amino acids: CASSPPGTMKET. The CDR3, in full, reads CASSPPGTMKETQYF.

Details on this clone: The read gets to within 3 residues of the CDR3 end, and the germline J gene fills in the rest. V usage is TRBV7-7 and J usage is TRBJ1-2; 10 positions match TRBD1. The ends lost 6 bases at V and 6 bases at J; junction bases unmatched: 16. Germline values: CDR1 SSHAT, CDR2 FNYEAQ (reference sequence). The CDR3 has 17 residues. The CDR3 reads CASRIIPTGQGVDGYTF. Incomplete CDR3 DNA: TGTGCCAGCAGGATTATACCCACCGGACAGGGGGTAGATGGC.

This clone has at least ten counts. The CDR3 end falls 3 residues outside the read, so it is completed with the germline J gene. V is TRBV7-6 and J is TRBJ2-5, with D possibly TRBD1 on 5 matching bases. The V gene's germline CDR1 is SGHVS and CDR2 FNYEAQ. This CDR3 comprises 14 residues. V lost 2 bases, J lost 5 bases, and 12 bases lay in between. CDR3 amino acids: CASSLFGHRETQYF. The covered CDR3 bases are TGTGCCAGCAGCTTATTCGGCCACAGGGAGACC.

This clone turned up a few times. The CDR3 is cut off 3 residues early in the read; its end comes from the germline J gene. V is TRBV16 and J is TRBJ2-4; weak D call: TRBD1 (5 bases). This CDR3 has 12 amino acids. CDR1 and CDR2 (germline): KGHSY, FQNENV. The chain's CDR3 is CASSQQGYGQYF. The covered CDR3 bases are TGTGCCAGCAGCCAACAGGGCTATGGT.

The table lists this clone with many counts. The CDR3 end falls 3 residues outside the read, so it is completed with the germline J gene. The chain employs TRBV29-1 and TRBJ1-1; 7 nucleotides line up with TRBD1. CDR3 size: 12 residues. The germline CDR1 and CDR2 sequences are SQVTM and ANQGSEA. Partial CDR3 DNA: TGCAGCGTAGAAAACCGGGACAGCGAA. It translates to CSVENRDSE. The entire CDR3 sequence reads CSVENRDSEAFF.

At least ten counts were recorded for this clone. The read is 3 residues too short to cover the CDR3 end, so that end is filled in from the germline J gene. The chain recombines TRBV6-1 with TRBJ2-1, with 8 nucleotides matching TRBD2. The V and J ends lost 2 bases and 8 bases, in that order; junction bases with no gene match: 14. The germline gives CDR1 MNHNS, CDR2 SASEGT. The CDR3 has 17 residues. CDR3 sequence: CASSEFRNSGARDEQFF. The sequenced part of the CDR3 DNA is TGTGCCAGCAGTGAATTTCGGAATAGCGGGGCCCGGGATGAG.

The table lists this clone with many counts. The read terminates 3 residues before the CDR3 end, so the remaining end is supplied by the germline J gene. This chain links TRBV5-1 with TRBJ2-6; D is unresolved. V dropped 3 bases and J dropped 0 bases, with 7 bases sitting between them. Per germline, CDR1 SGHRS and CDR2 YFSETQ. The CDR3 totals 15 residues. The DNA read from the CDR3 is TGCGCCAGCAGCTCCGGTCGCTCTGGGGCCAACGTC. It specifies CASSSGRSGANV. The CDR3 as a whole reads CASSSGRSGANVLTF.

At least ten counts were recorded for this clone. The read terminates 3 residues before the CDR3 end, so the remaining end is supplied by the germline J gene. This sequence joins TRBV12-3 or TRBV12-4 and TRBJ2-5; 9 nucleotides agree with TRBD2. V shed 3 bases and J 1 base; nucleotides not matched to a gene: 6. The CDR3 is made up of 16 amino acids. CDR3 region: CASSFGTSGPQETQYF. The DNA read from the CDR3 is TGTGCCAGCAGTTTTGGTACTAGCGGGCCCCAAGAGACC.

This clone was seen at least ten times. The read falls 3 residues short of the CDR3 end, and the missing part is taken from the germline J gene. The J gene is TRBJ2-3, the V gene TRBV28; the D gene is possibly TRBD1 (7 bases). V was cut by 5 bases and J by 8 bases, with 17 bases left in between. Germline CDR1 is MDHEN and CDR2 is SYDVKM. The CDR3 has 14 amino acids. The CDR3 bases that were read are TGTGCCAGCAGTCAGGGGGACTCCGGCCCTACG. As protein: CASSQGDSGPT. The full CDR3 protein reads CASSQGDSGPTQYF.

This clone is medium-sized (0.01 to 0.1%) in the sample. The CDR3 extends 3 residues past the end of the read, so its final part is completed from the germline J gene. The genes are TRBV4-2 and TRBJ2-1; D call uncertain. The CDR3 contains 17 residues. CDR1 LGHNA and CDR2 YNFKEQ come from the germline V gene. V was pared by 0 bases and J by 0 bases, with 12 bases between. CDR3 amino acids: CASSQEQTHSSYNEQFF. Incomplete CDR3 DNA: TGTGCCAGCAGCCAAGAACAGACCCACAGCTCCTACAATGAG.

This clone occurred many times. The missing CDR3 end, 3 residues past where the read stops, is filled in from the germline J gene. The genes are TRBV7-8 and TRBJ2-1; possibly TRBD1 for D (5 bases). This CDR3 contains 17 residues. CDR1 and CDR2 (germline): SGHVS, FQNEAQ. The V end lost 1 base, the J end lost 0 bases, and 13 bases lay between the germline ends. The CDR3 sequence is CASSLVGPQSSYNEQFF. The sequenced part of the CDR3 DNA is TGTGCCAGCAGCTTAGTGGGGCCACAGAGCTCCTACAATGAG.